This T cell receptor (beta chain) originates from a study of T cell repertoires in cytomegalovirus infection. This clonotype was detected only a few times. Its antigen is as yet unknown. TCRdb fed the reads into MiXCR, producing one record per CDR3 protein. Of more than 55,000 distinct CDR3 sequences in the sample, more than 20% are singletons; the top ten hold 55% to 75%. Germline V lookup: CDR1 MNHEY, CDR2 SVGAGI. This CDR3 region has 16 residues. V dropped 0 bases and J dropped 1 base, with 12 bases sitting between them. The gene calls are TRBV6-5 and TRBJ1-1; no firm D call. The source of this sequence is a human donor in good health (CMV status not recorded). Some clones in this sample may be carry-over from other donors' samples. The material sequenced was CD8+ T cells from cultured PBMCs, taken from culture after CMV antigen stimulation. The CDR3 DNA reads as TGTGCCAGCAGTTACTCGGTCGCACACGCGAACACTGAAGCTTTCTTT. Amino acid sequence: CASSYSVAHANTEAFF.